This T cell receptor (beta chain) was recovered during a study of brain T cells in children with intractable seizures. Sequencing was performed with immunoSEQ multiplex PCR; in TCRdb, only in-frame clones are kept and a portion is missing. This table holds about 350,000 clones, approximately 93% found once. Trimming took off 3 bases at V and 8 bases at J, with 7 bases between the two ends. Germline V gene sequence: CDR1 DFQATT, CDR2 SNEGSKA (reference sequence). This CDR3 comprises 10 residues. Turning to this clone: Its target is not known.

The study, taken as a whole, reports: Only CDR3 sequence similarity suggested viral specificity, without known HCMV serostatus.

Documented time point: blood from clinic visit 5 months post-surgery; TSC patient then seizure free. Only cases whose brain tissue showed the highest T cell transcript signatures were sequenced. Before surgery, patients took at least one anti-epileptic drug. The sequencing here drew on peripheral blood, taken approximately 5 months after surgery. V usage is TRBV20-1 and J usage is TRBJ1-2; D may be TRBD1 (6 bases). The origin of this receptor is a boy under three years old with tuberous sclerosis and intractable seizures. CDR3 sequence: CSASGGGYTF. CDR3 bases: TGCAGTGCTAGTGGGGGCGGCTACACCTTC.